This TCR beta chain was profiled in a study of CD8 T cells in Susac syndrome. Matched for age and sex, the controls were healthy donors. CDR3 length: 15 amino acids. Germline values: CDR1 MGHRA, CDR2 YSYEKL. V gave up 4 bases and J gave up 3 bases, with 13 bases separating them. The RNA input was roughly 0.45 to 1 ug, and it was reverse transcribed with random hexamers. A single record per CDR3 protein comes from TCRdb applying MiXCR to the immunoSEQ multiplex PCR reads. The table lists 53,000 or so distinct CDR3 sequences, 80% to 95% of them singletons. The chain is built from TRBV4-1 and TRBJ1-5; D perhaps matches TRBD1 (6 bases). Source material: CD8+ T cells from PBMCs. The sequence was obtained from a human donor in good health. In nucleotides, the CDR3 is TGCGCCAGCAGCCTTAGAGGACAGCTCAATCAGCCCCAGCATTTT. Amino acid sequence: CASSLRGQLNQPQHF.